This entry concerns a single TCR beta chain. Its antigen is as yet unknown. The protocol was immunoSEQ multiplex PCR, while the TCRdb copy is restricted to in-frame clones and leaves out a portion. The table records fewer than 200,000 clones, almost 90% of them present only once. Germline lookup yields CDR1 SGHTA and CDR2 FQGNSA. This CDR3 has 15 residues. Trimming shortened V by 5 bases and J by 3 bases, and 16 bases separated the two germline ends. The sample is drawn from a study of T cell responses to AZD1222 COVID-19 vaccine. Study results and caveats: Spike-specific TCR repertoires showed rising breadth and depth after two AZD1222 doses. Donors were chiefly white British, with a greater number of females, and clonal diversity was perhaps underestimated.

The receptor was derived from an adult in good health. The V and J genes are TRBV7-2 and TRBJ2-5; D might be TRBD1 or TRBD2, each matching 5 bases. The starting material was peripheral blood, obtained on day 0 of AZD1222 vaccination. The CDR3 region has the DNA TGTGCCAGCAGCGTTGGGGGTTTCCCTAAAGAGACCCAGTACTTC. Its protein is CASSVGGFPKETQYF.